The TCR beta chain described here comes from a study of cytomegalovirus exposure and HLA in healthy donors. The PCR ran on 60 Vbeta and 13 Jbeta primers. Generated by immunoSEQ multiplex PCR, the TCRdb table keeps only in-frame clones and is missing some. In total, the table holds fewer than 150,000 clones. Whole-study findings and limits: Later on, an analysis showed TCR association rates differing by HLA locus, with DRB1 the most and HLA-C the fewest. V- and J-gene trimming of TCR beta was linked (in a later analysis) to a missense DCLRE1C variant.

With respect to this clone: Its cognate antigen is unknown.

There are 15 residues in the CDR3. The V gene's germline CDR1 is SGHTA and CDR2 FQGTGA. The V and J ends lost 3 bases and 12 bases, in that order; junction bases with no gene match: 11. This receptor was identified in a man aged 18 to 30 in good health and CMV-seronegative. The genes are TRBV7-3 and TRBJ2-1; 10 bases align to TRBD1. The specimen sequenced was PBMCs. DNA of the CDR3: TGTGCCAGCAGCTTTACGGGACAGGGGAGTTCTGGGCAGTTCTTC. Its translation is CASSFTGQGSSGQFF. Full variable domain (outside the CDR3, taken from reference TRBV7-3 and TRBJ2-1): GAGVSQTPSNKVTEKGKYVELRCDPISGHTALYWYRQSLGQGPEFLIYFQGTGAADDSGLPNDRFFAVRPEGSVSTLKIQRTERGDSAVYLCASSFTGQGSSGQFFGPGTRLTVL.